This T cell receptor (beta chain) was profiled in a study of T cells expressing NK-cell markers. Study-wide background: Source material for TCR beta repertoires consisted of sorted CD3+CD56+NKG2C+, CD3+CD56+NKG2C- and CD3+CD56-NKG2C+ T cells.

Germline V gene lookup returns CDR1 ENHRY and CDR2 SYGVKD. CDR3 length equals 15 residues. TCRdb re-called the 5' RACE reads and catalogs CDR3 proteins one per entry, DNA excluded. The listing records 500,000 to 600,000 distinct CDR3 sequences. The sequenced sample was blood T cells: a sorted CD56 or NKG2C T cell subset, CD4+ or CD8+ T cells, or bulk PBMC T cells (not recorded which). The clonotype originates from a man between 18 and 29 years old in good health. This rearrangement joins TRBV10-3 to TRBJ2-1. The chain's CDR3 is CAIRDSKSSYNEQFF.